This T cell receptor (beta chain) was found in a study of T cell repertoires in ileal Crohn's disease. Study as a whole: Biopsies of inflamed ileum from the surgical specimen form M0 samples. Broader study findings: Sorted CD8 T cells held more high-frequency clones than CD4.

Time point here: inflamed ileum from the surgical specimen. As for this clone: The target antigen is unknown.

Assay: immunoSEQ multiplex PCR; the TCRdb copy retains only in-frame clones and omits some. The sample consists of under 4,000 clones, just over 90% of them appearing once. Input material: ileal tissue. The receptor was isolated from an adult with Crohn's disease.

The CDR3: CASRTSNQETQYF. The CDR3 DNA follows: TGTGCCAGCCGAACTAGCAACCAAGAGACCCAGTACTTC. This chain links TRBV14 with TRBJ2-5; a weak D match, TRBD2 (6 bases). Trimming took 8 bases from V and 0 from J, leaving 10 bases between them. The germline V gene has CDR1 SGHDN and CDR2 FVKESK. There are 13 residues in the CDR3.